These 5 T cell receptor beta chains were sequenced from one sample in a study of blood T cell repertoires in COVID-19. Clones were read by immunoSEQ multiplex PCR, and TCRdb kept only the in-frame ones, dropping some. In the table there are some 320,000 clones, roughly nine tenths of which are singletons. The sample taken for sequencing was PBMCs or T cells enriched from blood (not recorded which). All receptors come from a woman between 50 and 59 years old who had been exposed to COVID-19.

This chain joins TRBV5-8 and TRBJ2-7; TRBD1 agrees at 7 bases. Trimming cost V 2 bases and J 4 bases; bases outside gene matches: 3. Looked up from germline, CDR1 is SGHTS and CDR2 is YDEGEE. The CDR3 spans 13 residues. The CDR3 reads CASSFNRGYEQYF. CDR3 coding DNA: TGTGCCAGCAGCTTTAACAGGGGTTACGAGCAGTACTTC.

The chain is built from TRBV6-6 and TRBJ1-5, with no clear D. The germline gives CDR1 MNHNY, CDR2 SVGAGI (reference sequence). CDR3 length: 16 residues. Trimming removed 3 bases from V and 2 bases from J, with 14 bases in between. The CDR3 DNA sequence: TGTGCCAGCAGTTATGTTCGGGGATCCGGCAATCAGCCCCAGCATTTT. Protein: CASSYVRGSGNQPQHF.

This clone has a single count. The rearrangement links TRBV9 to TRBJ1-1; 11 bases line up with TRBD1. Looked up from germline, CDR1 is SGDLS and CDR2 is YYNGEE. The CDR3 contains 14 residues. J lost 3 bases, V lost 2 bases, and 0 bases had no gene match. The DNA for the CDR3 is TGTGCCAGCAGCGTGGGACAGGGGGACACTGAAGCTTTCTTT. Protein sequence: CASSVGQGDTEAFF. Full variable domain (outside the CDR3, taken from reference TRBV9 and TRBJ1-1): DSGVTQTPKHLITATGQRVTLRCSPRSGDLSVYWYQQSLDQGLQFLIQYYNGEERAKGNILERFSAQQFPDLHSELNLSSLELGDSALYFCASSVGQGDTEAFFGQGTRLTVV.

The chain carries TRBV27 and TRBJ2-7, with a possible D match to TRBD2 (6 bases). V was clipped by 0 bases and J by 3 bases, with 12 bases between them. Germline CDR1 MNHEY, CDR2 SMNVEV (reference sequence). The CDR3 contains 15 residues. CDR3 sequence (DNA): TGTGCCAGCAGTTTATCCGTCCGGGAGCTCTACGAGCAGTACTTC. It yields the protein CASSLSVRELYEQYF.

The chain employs TRBV15 and TRBJ1-4, with 7 bases lining up with TRBD1. Germline loops: CDR1 LNHNV, CDR2 YYDKDF (reference sequence). CDR3 length: 15 amino acids. J gave up 14 bases and V 6 bases, and 18 bases lay outside the gene matches. The CDR3 DNA sequence: TGTGCCACCAGTCCAGTCGGACAGGCGGGGAGAGGGCTGTTTTTT. Protein sequence: CATSPVGQAGRGLFF.